The 17 T cell receptor beta chains below all came from one sample that was sequenced in a study of cytomegalovirus exposure and HLA in healthy donors. The PCR used 60 Vbeta and 13 Jbeta primers. Sequencing used immunoSEQ multiplex PCR; TCRdb keeps in-frame clones, though not all of them. The repertoire consists of roughly 120,000 clones, with around 74% occurring once and the leading ten covering over 25%. Material: PBMCs. These receptors were collected from a man in his sixties in good health and CMV-seropositive.

J is TRBJ2-5 and V is TRBV29-1; 8 positions agree with TRBD1. Germline-derived CDR1 and CDR2 are SQVTM and ANQGSEA. Unmatched junction bases numbered 8, after V lost 6 bases and J lost 5 bases. The CDR3 covers 13 residues. In DNA form, the CDR3 reads TGCAGCGTACGGACAGGGCTAGCGGAGACCCAGTACTTC. Translation gives CSVRTGLAETQYF.

This chain connects TRBV5-1 to TRBJ2-1; TRBD2 agrees at 13 bases. This CDR3 region has 18 residues. Germline loops: CDR1 SGHRS, CDR2 YFSETQ. V gave up 4 bases and J gave up 6 bases; unmatched junction bases: 13. CDR3 bases: TGCGCCAGCAGCCTCGGGACTAGCGGGATGTACCAACCCAATGAGCAGTTCTTC. It specifies CASSLGTSGMYQPNEQFF.

V and J are TRBV20-1 and TRBJ2-5; tentatively, D is TRBD2 (5 bases). Germline V lookup: CDR1 DFQATT, CDR2 SNEGSKA (reference sequence). This CDR3 contains 11 residues. The ends were cut back, 6 bases at V and 11 bases at J, with 16 bases in the middle. CDR3 DNA sequence: TGCAGTGCCGGGGAGCTGTGGGAGCAGTACTTC. This encodes CSAGELWEQYF.

This clone has just one count. This chain joins TRBV14 and TRBJ1-2; 8 bases align to TRBD1. Germline V gene lookup returns CDR1 SGHDN and CDR2 FVKESK. V lost 0 bases to trimming and J lost 5 bases; unmatched junction nucleotides: 11. This CDR3 region has 17 residues. CDR3 coding DNA: TGTGCCAGCAGCCAAGATCTAGCAGGGGGCTTTGGATATGGCTACACCTTC. It yields the protein CASSQDLAGGFGYGYTF. Looking up the rest from reference TRBV14 and TRBJ1-2 gives the full variable domain: EAGVTQFPSHSVIEKGQTVTLRCDPISGHDNLYWYRRVMGKEIKFLLHFVKESKQDESGMPNNRFLAERTGGTYSTLKVQPAELEDSGVYFCASSQDLAGGFGYGYTFGSGTRLTVV.

The CDR3 DNA follows: TGCGCCAGCAGCTTGGCCCATTTTTGGTCGGCAGGGGAGGGTGGCAATCAGCCCCAGCATTTT. Translated: CASSLAHFWSAGEGGNQPQHF. This rearrangement joins TRBV5-1 to TRBJ1-5; TRBD1 is a possible D gene (6 bases). The CDR3 is 21 residues long. Trimming removed 0 bases at V and 2 bases at J, with 27 bases between. Germline CDR1 is SGHRS and CDR2 is YFSETQ.

The chain employs TRBV9 and TRBJ1-2; a possible D gene is TRBD1 (6 bases). This CDR3 has 15 amino acids. Germline values: CDR1 SGDLS, CDR2 YYNGEE. V was pared by 3 bases and J by 7 bases, with 19 bases between. The CDR3 DNA is TGTGCCAGCAGCGCCGACTCGAGGGGGGGCGGTGGCTACACCTTC. As protein: CASSADSRGGGGYTF.

This clone was detected only a few times. The CDR3 coding sequence is TGTGCCAGCAGCGAGACTAGCGAGCCCTACAATGAGCAGTTCTTC. Its protein is CASSETSEPYNEQFF. The V and J genes are TRBV11-2 and TRBJ2-1; 8 bases are a match to TRBD2. Germline V gene sequence: CDR1 SGHAT, CDR2 FQNNGV. With V trimmed by 5 bases and J by 2 bases, 5 bases remained unmatched. The CDR3 sequence is 15 residues long.

The rearrangement joins TRBV27 to TRBJ1-5, with D perhaps TRBD1 (6 bases). This CDR3 contains 14 residues. Germline V CDR1 and CDR2: MNHEY, SMNVEV (reference sequence). The germline V and J ends were trimmed by 5 bases and 7 bases, with 15 bases remaining between them. In DNA form, the CDR3 reads TGTGCCAGCAGTCTCCTACAGGGAGAACAGCCCCAGCATTTT. Protein: CASSLLQGEQPQHF.

As for this clone: The CDR3 does not end in the conserved phenylalanine or tryptophan, so this is likely a read error. The V and J genes are TRBV10-3 and TRBJ1-6; TRBD1 aligns across 9 bases. The V gene end was trimmed by 6 bases and the J gene end by 9 bases; junction bases not matched to a gene: 12. From germline, CDR1 is ENHRY and CDR2 SYGVKD. CDR3 length equals 16 residues. The CDR3: CAIREGTGLQGSPLHL. Here the CDR3 DNA reads TGTGCCATCAGGGAAGGGACAGGGCTGCAGGGTTCACCCCTCCACCTT.

The J gene is TRBJ1-2, the V gene TRBV11-3, with D perhaps TRBD1 (5 bases). The V gene's germline CDR1 is SGHNT and CDR2 YENEEA. V lost 5 bases and J 2 bases, leaving 24 bases between the germline ends. The CDR3 spans 18 residues. The CDR3 protein is CASSGPRDSIRANYGYTF. CDR3 nucleotides: TGTGCCAGCAGCGGACCCCGGGACTCAATAAGGGCAAACTATGGCTACACCTTC.

The chain combines TRBV27 with TRBJ2-7, with 7 bases lining up with TRBD2. This CDR3 has 15 residues. V dropped 4 bases and J dropped 4; count of bases not matched to a gene: 10. Germline CDR1 MNHEY, CDR2 SMNVEV (reference sequence). The CDR3 spells CASSSGGGWLYEQYF. The CDR3 DNA is TGTGCCAGCAGTTCTGGGGGGGGGTGGTTGTACGAGCAGTACTTC.

This clone has more than one count but fewer than ten. The chain couples TRBV28 to TRBJ2-2; perhaps TRBD2 as D (5 bases). Germline assignment: CDR1 MDHEN and CDR2 SYDVKM. The CDR3 is 15 residues long. The ends were cut back, 7 bases at V and 6 bases at J, with 18 bases in the middle. This CDR3 is CASTVLLGVSGELFF. CDR3 coding DNA: TGTGCCAGCACCGTACTACTAGGAGTATCCGGGGAGCTGTTTTTT.

The J gene is TRBJ1-5, the V gene TRBV15, with D possibly TRBD1 on 5 matching bases. CDR3 length: 15 amino acids. Trimming removed 3 bases at V and 0 bases at J, with 9 bases between. Germline V gene sequence: CDR1 LNHNV, CDR2 YYDKDF (reference sequence). This CDR3 reads CATSSDRYSNQPQHF. The CDR3 bases are TGTGCCACCAGCAGCGACAGATATAGCAATCAGCCCCAGCATTTT.

This sequence joins TRBV5-4 and TRBJ2-7; 8 bases align to TRBD1. V lost 4 bases to trimming and J lost 6 bases; unmatched junction nucleotides: 9. This CDR3 region has 14 residues. From germline, CDR1 is SGHNT and CDR2 YYREEE (reference sequence). The CDR3 nucleotides read TGTGCCAGCAGCGATCGACAGGGGCAGGTCGAGCAGTACTTC. Its protein is CASSDRQGQVEQYF.

This chain connects TRBV27 to TRBJ1-2; D gene uncertain. Per germline, CDR1 MNHEY and CDR2 SMNVEV (reference sequence). The germline V and J ends were trimmed by 4 bases and 10 bases, with 16 bases remaining between them. The CDR3 sequence is 13 residues long. CDR3 DNA: TGTGCCAGCAGTTCCGCTGCGACGGGATACTACACCTTC. It encodes CASSSAATGYYTF.

The chain couples TRBV9 to TRBJ2-1; the match to TRBD2 covers 12 bases. Germline lookup yields CDR1 SGDLS and CDR2 YYNGEE. V was pared by 6 bases and J by 8 bases, with 9 bases of the junction left unmatched. The CDR3 totals 15 residues. CDR3 loop: CASTSSGRAWDEQFF. The CDR3 DNA sequence: TGTGCCAGCACCTCTAGCGGGAGGGCCTGGGATGAGCAGTTCTTC.

The CDR3 region is CASSYEGQGVYGYTF. The CDR3 DNA is TGTGCCAGCAGTTACGAGGGACAGGGGGTCTATGGCTACACCTTC. The rearrangement joins TRBV6-5 to TRBJ1-2; 11 nucleotides align to TRBD1. In germline, CDR1 is MNHEY, CDR2 SVGAGI. The CDR3 runs to 15 residues. V trimming: 2 bases; J trimming: 4 bases; junction bases outside the gene matches: 3.